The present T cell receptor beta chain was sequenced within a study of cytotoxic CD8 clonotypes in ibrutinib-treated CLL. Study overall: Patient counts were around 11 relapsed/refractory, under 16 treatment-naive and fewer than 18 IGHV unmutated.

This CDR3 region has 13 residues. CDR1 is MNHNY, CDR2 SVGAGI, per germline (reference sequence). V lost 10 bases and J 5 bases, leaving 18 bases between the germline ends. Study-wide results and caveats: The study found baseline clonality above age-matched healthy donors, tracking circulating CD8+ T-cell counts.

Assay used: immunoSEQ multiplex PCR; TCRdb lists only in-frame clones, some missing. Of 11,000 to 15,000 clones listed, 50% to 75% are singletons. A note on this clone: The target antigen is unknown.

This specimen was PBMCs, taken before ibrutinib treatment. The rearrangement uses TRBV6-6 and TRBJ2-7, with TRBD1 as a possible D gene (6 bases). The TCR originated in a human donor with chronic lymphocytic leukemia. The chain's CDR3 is CATTLQGINEQYF. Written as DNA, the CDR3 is TGTGCCACGACATTACAGGGAATTAACGAGCAGTACTTC.